This entry features one T cell receptor (beta chain) sequence. TCRdb's table, derived via immunoSEQ multiplex PCR, lists solely in-frame clones and lacks some. This sample has roughly 230,000 clones, with roughly 85% found just once. This CDR3 contains 15 residues. Germline V CDR1 and CDR2: SGHRS, YFSETQ. V was clipped by 0 bases and J by 5 bases, with 14 bases between them. This entry belongs to a study of blood T cell repertoires in COVID-19. This clonotype was sampled from a man aged 45-65 years with COVID-19, enrolled during active disease. The sample taken for sequencing was peripheral blood. This chain joins TRBV5-1 and TRBJ1-1; D is possibly TRBD1 (6 bases). DNA of the CDR3: TGCGCCAGCAGCTTGGCGTCGGCAGGGGTGACTGAAGCTTTCTTT. Its translation: CASSLASAGVTEAFF.